This entry describes one T cell receptor beta chain. What it binds is unknown. One end of the junction varies from germline; a read error may be responsible. The sample carries other DNA sequences with the same CDR3. The sample comes from a study of cytomegalovirus exposure and HLA in healthy donors. Study-level findings and limits: At a 0.05 false discovery rate, a later analysis found 16,951 TCR beta sequences to be associated with HLA alleles. Among the CMV-associated chains, a few were confirmed in vitro as specific for CMV antigens. A classifier reportedly called cytomegalovirus status with high sensitivity and specificity. In a later analysis, CMV-associated beta chains were mostly HLA-associated, it appeared.

CDR3 length: 11 residues. Germline CDR1 is SGDLS and CDR2 is YYNGEE. Vbeta (60) and Jbeta (13) primers were used in the PCR. The repertoire was sequenced with immunoSEQ multiplex PCR; TCRdb's copy has only in-frame clones and lacks some. The sample consists of 110,000 to 150,000 clones, around four fifths of them appearing once. The sequence derives from an older woman in good health and CMV-seropositive. The chain carries TRBV9 and TRBJ2-5; no reliable D call. The sample taken for sequencing was PBMCs. The CDR3 DNA sequence: TGTGCCAGCAGCTCCCTGGAGACCCAATACTTC. Translation gives CASSSLETQYF.